This TCR beta chain came from a study of cytomegalovirus exposure and HLA in healthy donors (TCRdb year 2017). Looking at the study overall: An earlier analysis of approximately 550 of the donors reported about 290 Gb of sequence data and 100 million to 140 million unique TCR beta sequences from about 179 million T cells. The study aimed to test whether signatures of past pathogen exposure could be identified by cataloging public T cell receptors. A later analysis re-analyzed previously published TCR beta repertoires from 600 to 850 donors and added high-resolution HLA genotyping to study TCR occurrence patterns. Roughly five DR-DQ haplotypes were treated as single units for association and clustering because of strong linkage in the cohort. Along with the roughly 700-subject first cohort, a separate validation cohort of over a hundred different subjects was used. An early release covering 550 to 650 HLA-typed donors comprised around 300 gigabases of sequencing data and around 80 million unique TCR sequences. In the later analysis, no new phenotypic data were used to find candidate immune exposures; instead, reliance was placed on TCR beta sequences and their occurrence across donors. Among the roughly 400 genotyped donors, roughly 80% belonged to the genetic ancestry cluster associated with self-reported Caucasian donors. Class I and class II HLA loci were covered by the typing at four-digit resolution. In an earlier analysis of around 540 of the donors, high-throughput TCR beta sequencing was used to judge whether each TCR beta V gene segment behaved as functional or pseudogenic. The study combined high-throughput TCR immunosequencing, statistical association of individual TCRs with disease status, and machine learning to predict cytomegalovirus infection status. Alongside the repertoire data, information on donor age, sex, ethnicity and CMV serostatus was compiled. The number of typed donors differed by locus: about 629-630 for A, B, C, DRB1 and DQB1; some 500 for DQA1; 606 for DPA1; and roughly 450 for DPB1. The study used immunosequencing to profile the T cell repertoires of hundreds of subjects and linked those repertoires to cytomegalovirus serostatus. Every repertoire in the discovery cohort had been generated on one and the same sequencing platform. In a later genetic analysis, genome-wide SNP genotypes for about three fifths of the roughly 670 donors were used, and that subset was treated as a discovery cohort. Across around 400 genotyped donors of the cohort, an average of 235,054 unique TCR beta nucleotide sequences per donor were sequenced, and 15% to 20% of those sequences were non-productive.

On the study overall, not on this receptor specifically: Because counts were too low, roughly 16 rarely observed V segments, including chromosome 9 orphons, were excluded from the earlier analysis of roughly 580 of the donors. Correlated functional status among segregating V segments might reflect linkage disequilibrium, but an unknown experimental factor could not be ruled out. The study listed 150 to 200 TCR beta chains as associated with cytomegalovirus. The classifier was reported to diagnose cytomegalovirus status with high specificity and sensitivity in both the original and validation cohorts. CMV serostatus was the only immune exposure information available for the cohort. Assigning TCR associations to individual alleles was difficult when HLA alleles, especially DR and DQ, strongly co-occurred. A cluster of highly shared sequence variants was judged likely to represent a technical artifact of the sequencing pipeline. An earlier analysis of approximately 600 of the donors showed that most TCR beta V segments appeared in productive rearrangements either about 87% or about 30% of the time, which broadly matched IMGT annotations. The authors suggested that the approach could potentially be generalized to other disease states and immunological phenotypes. A few of the identified cytomegalovirus-associated TCR beta chains were confirmed in vitro to be specific for cytomegalovirus antigens. According to a later analysis, parvovirus B19, influenza, CMV and Epstein-Barr virus appeared linked to several top co-occurrence clusters. A further reported finding was that TCR beta sequences accurately predicted the HLA-A and HLA-B alleles for most subjects in the first cohort. Most TCR sequences were seen in very few donors, while some public TCRs were found in many individuals. Some IMGT-functional V segments, including TRBV6-2 and TRBV6-3, could not be distinguished by the 87-base-pair reads and were therefore excluded. Because HLA typing was missing for some donors at each locus, association tests included only the typed subset. The cohort was sequenced for TCR beta chains only, and without alpha or paired-chain data the features that could be detected were limited. Presence/absence analyses assumed roughly uniform sequencing depth across donors, an assumption that may not hold. At a false discovery rate of 0.05, a later analysis linked 15,000 to 20,000 TCR beta sequences to specific HLA alleles. V-gene and J-gene trimming of TCR beta chains was associated with a missense DCLRE1C variant in a later genetic analysis, and the association was replicated in an independent cohort. A later genetic analysis reported fewer N-insertions in productive TCRs among donors in an Asian-associated ancestry cluster than the 666-donor mean. A later analysis found that HLA-associated TCR beta chains were more clonally expanded and had lower generation probabilities than equally common non-associated chains. Most CMV-associated TCR beta chains appeared to be HLA-restricted in a later analysis, and the HLA associations seemed to be driven largely by CMV exposure. In a later analysis, the rate of TCR association differed among HLA loci, with DRB1 alleles having the most associated TCRs and HLA-C alleles having the fewest.

A word on this clone: What this receptor recognizes is not known. No base quality values were provided; no much bigger clone lies one nucleotide off.

The method was the immunoSEQ multiplex PCR assay. A mixture of 60 forward primers for TCR Vbeta segments and 13 reverse primers for TCR Jbeta segments was used in the multiplex PCR. Amplification of the CDR3 region of rearranged TCR beta genes was performed with a multiplex PCR assay on genomic DNA. Amplified TCR beta libraries were sequenced as 87-base-pair reads on the Illumina HiSeq System. For the original study's pipeline: Across the roughly 640 repertoires, a later analysis counted 80 million or so unique TCR beta chains, some 11 million of which were shared by at least two donors. Raw reads were error-corrected and collapsed into unique sequences by a nearest-neighbor algorithm in which closely related sequences were merged to remove PCR and sequencing errors. V, D and J gene segments were assigned by aligning CDR3 sequences to IMGT reference sequences. For a sequence to be retained, a match of at least six nucleotides to both a V gene segment and a J gene segment was required. A rearrangement counted as productive if the CDR3 had no stop codons and remained in frame with V and J, and every other rearrangement counted as non-productive. Following IMGT convention, CDR3 was defined as the stretch from the second conserved V-encoded cysteine to the conserved J-encoded phenylalanine. The earlier analysis of about 590 of the donors excluded sequences that lacked an unambiguous match to a single V gene segment. An earlier analysis of 500 to 600 of the donors classified V segments as functional when productive rearrangements were above 56.7% and as segregating when the standard deviation between donors was above 5%. A statistical classification framework was developed to diagnose cytomegalovirus status using the catalog of TCR beta chain sequences. In a later analysis, TCR nucleotide sequences were compared against IMGT/GENE-DB human TR gene sequences so that V and J genes could be assigned. In a later analysis, CDR3 sequences and most-parsimonious VDJ recombination scenarios were assigned using the TCRdist pipeline. In a later analysis, each TCR beta chain was defined by its CDR3 amino acid sequence together with its V-gene family, and reads lacking a unique V-gene family were excluded. A later analysis removed 450 to 600 highly shared, low-generation-probability nucleotide sequences to deal with suspected cross-contamination and a sequencing artifact. A later analysis calculated a clonal expansion index for each public chain from normalized within-repertoire ranks of inferred template counts. In a later analysis, generation probabilities were computed using a VDJ recombination model fitted to out-of-frame rearrangements, and the results were checked against IGoR. A later analysis scored TCR-TCR, TCR-HLA and TCR-CMV co-occurrence with hypergeometric tests, applying a repertoire-size bias correction to TCR pairs. To estimate false discovery rates, a later analysis permuted the HLA or CMV assignments 20 times. In a later analysis, co-occurring TCRs were grouped using DBSCAN, with TCRdist sequence similarity added in when clustering inside HLA-allele-positive subsets. Co-occurrence clustering excluded repertoires with fewer than 30,000 or more than 120,000 public chains, plus five with anomalous nucleotide sharing. TCRdb limited this immuneACCESS table to in-frame rearrangements with V and J called. A share of clones is missing; checked studies link under half to unresolved V genes, and the rest is unexplained. That table gives V, J and clone size, and the DNA gave D and trimming. Counted in this sample were about 190,000 clones; approximately 75% of them appeared once. The leading ten clones occupy about 5% of the sample.

In total, roughly 710 healthy bone marrow donors made up the cohort. At the time of sampling, every cohort member was nominally healthy, though immune exposures that went unrecorded were likely present. The donor tested CMV seropositive and was one of the 289 seropositive cohort members. Every donor gave a peripheral blood sample, and the peripheral blood mononuclear cells from that sample were used for TCR beta sequencing. Genomic DNA was extracted from the blood cell samples with the Qiagen DNeasy Blood Extraction Kit. The CDR3 contains 14 residues, cysteine and phenylalanine counted. The entry retains the CDR3 DNA only, 42 bases that are in frame from base 1. The germline V gene yields ENHRY for CDR1 and SYGVKD for CDR2. V lost 0 bases and J lost 4 bases; the stretch between them is 9 bases long.

The sequence was collected from a man aged 30-40 years in good health and CMV-seropositive. The sequenced sample consisted of PBMCs. The sequence links TRBV10-3 to TRBJ1-2; no confident D gene assignment can be made. The CDR3 sequence is CAISESGQVYGYTF. The bases are TGTGCCATCAGTGAGTCGGGTCAGGTCTATGGCTACACCTTC.